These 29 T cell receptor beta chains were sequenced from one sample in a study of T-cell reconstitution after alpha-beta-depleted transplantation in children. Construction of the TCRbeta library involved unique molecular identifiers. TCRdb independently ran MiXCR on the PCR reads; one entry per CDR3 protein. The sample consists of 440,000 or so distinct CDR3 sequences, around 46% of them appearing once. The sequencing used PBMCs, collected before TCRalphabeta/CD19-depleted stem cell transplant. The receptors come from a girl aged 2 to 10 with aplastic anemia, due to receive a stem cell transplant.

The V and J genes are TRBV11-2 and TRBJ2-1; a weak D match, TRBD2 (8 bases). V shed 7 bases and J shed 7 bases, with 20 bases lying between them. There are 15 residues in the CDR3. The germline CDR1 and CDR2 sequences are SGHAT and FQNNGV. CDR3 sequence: CASTRGSGSPNEQFF. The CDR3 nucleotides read TGTGCCAGCACCAGGGGGAGCGGGAGCCCGAATGAGCAGTTCTTC.

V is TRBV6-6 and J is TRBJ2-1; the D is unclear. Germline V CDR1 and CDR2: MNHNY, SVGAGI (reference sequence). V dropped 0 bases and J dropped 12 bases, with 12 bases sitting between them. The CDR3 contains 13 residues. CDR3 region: CASSYSSTLGQFF. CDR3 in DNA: TGTGCCAGCAGTTACTCGTCAACTCTTGGGCAGTTCTTC.

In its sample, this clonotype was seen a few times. The CDR3 sequence: CASSPRTDGYTF. DNA of the CDR3: TGTGCCAGCAGTCCCCGGACGGATGGCTACACCTTC. The V call is TRBV6-5, the J call TRBJ1-2; D call uncertain. The CDR3 is 12 amino acids. CDR1 is MNHEY, CDR2 SVGAGI, per germline. Trimming shortened V by 5 bases and J by 6 bases, and 10 bases separated the two germline ends.

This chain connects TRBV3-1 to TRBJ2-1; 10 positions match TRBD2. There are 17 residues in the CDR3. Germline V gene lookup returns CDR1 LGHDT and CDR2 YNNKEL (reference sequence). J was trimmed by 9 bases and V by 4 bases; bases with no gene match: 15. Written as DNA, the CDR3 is TGTGCCAGCAGCCCCCCATTTACTAGCGGGAACAAGGGTGAGCAGTTCTTC. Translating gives CASSPPFTSGNKGEQFF.

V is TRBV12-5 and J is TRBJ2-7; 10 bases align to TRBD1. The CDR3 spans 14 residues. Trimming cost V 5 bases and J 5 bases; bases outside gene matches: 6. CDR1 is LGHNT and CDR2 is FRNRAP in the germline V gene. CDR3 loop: CASGVGQGSDEQYF. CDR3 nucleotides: TGTGCTAGTGGTGTGGGACAGGGGAGCGACGAGCAGTACTTC.

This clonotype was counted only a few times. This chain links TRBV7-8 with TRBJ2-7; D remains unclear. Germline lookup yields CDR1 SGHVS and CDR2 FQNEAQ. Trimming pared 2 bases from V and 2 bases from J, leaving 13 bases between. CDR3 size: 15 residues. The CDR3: CASSLFVDSPYEQYF. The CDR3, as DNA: TGTGCCAGCAGCTTATTCGTCGACTCTCCCTACGAGCAGTACTTC.

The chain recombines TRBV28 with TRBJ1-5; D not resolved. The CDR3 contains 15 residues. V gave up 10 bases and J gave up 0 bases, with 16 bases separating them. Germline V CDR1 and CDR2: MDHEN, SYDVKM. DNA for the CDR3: TGTGCCATGGGCTTTCGGCGGACTAGCAATCAGCCCCAGCATTTT. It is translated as CAMGFRRTSNQPQHF.

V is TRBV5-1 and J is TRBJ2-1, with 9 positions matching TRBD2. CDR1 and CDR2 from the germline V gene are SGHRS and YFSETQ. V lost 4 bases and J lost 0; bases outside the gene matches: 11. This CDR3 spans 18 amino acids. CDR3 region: CASSLPTGGGDSYNEQFF. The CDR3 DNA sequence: TGCGCCAGCAGCCTCCCTACCGGCGGGGGGGACTCCTACAATGAGCAGTTCTTC. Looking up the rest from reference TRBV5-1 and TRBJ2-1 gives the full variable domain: KAGVTQTPRYLIKTRGQQVTLSCSPISGHRSVSWYQQTPGQGLQFLFEYFSETQRNKGNFPGRFSGRQFSNSRSEMNVSTLELGDSALYLCASSLPTGGGDSYNEQFFGPGTRLTVL.

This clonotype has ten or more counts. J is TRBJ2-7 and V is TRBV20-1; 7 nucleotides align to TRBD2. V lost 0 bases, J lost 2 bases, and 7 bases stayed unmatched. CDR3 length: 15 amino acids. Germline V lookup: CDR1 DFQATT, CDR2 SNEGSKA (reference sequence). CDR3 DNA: TGCAGTGCTAGAGATGAAGGGACTATCGCCTACGAGCAGTACTTC. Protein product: CSARDEGTIAYEQYF.

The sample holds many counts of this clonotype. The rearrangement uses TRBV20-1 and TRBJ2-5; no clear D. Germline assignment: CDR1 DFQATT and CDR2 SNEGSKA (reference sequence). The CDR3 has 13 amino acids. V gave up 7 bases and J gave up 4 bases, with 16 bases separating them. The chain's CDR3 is CSVPESFRETQYF. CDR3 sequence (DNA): TGCAGTGTCCCCGAAAGCTTCCGAGAGACCCAGTACTTC.

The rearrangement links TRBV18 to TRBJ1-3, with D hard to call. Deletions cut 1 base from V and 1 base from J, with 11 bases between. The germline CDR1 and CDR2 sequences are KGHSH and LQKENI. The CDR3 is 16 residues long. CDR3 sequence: CASSPRLESSGNTIYF. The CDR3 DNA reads TGTGCCAGCTCACCACGGCTGGAATCTTCTGGAAACACCATATATTTT.

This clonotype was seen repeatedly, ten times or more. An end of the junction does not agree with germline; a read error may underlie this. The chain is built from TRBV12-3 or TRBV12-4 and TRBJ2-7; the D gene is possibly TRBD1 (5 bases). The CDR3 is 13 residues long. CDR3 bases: TGCGCCAGCAGCCCCGACAGCACCTACGAGCAGTACTTC. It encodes CASSPDSTYEQYF.

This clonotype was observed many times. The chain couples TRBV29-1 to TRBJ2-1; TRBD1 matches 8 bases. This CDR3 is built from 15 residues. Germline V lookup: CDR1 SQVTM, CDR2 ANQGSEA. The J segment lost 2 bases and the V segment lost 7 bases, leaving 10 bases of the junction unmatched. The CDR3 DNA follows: TGCAGCGCCGAGGGACAGGACCGAGCCTACAATGAGCAGTTCTTC. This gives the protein CSAEGQDRAYNEQFF.

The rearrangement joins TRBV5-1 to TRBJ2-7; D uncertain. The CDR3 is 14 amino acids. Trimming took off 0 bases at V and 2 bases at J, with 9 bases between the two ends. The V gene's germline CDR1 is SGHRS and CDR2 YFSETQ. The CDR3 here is CASSLAGDTYEQYF. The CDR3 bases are TGCGCCAGCAGCTTGGCGGGCGATACCTACGAGCAGTACTTC. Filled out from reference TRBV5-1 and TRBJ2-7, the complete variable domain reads KAGVTQTPRYLIKTRGQQVTLSCSPISGHRSVSWYQQTPGQGLQFLFEYFSETQRNKGNFPGRFSGRQFSNSRSEMNVSTLELGDSALYLCASSLAGDTYEQYFGPGTRLTVT.

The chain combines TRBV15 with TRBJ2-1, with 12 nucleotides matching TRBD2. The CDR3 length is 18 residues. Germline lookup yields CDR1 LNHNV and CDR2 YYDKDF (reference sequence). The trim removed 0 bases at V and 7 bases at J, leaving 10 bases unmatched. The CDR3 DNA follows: TGTGCCACCAGCAGAGAAAGGGGGGATACTAGCGGGAGGAATGAGCAGTTCTTC. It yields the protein CATSRERGDTSGRNEQFF.

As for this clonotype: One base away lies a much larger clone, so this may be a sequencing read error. The CDR3 DNA is TGTGCCATCAGTGAGTCCGGGGGCGAGCAGTACTTC. This codes for CAISESGGEQYF. The chain combines TRBV10-3 with TRBJ2-7; tentative D call: TRBD2 (6 bases). The V gene lost 0 bases and the J gene lost 6 bases, with 6 bases spanning the gap. Germline loops: CDR1 ENHRY, CDR2 SYGVKD. The length of the CDR3 is 12 residues.

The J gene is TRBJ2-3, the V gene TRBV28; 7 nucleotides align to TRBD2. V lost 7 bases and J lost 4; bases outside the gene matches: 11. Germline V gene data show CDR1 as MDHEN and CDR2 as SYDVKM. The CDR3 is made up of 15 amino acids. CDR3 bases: TGTGCCAGCACCCCGACTAGCAAGGGCTCAGATACGCAGTATTTT. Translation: CASTPTSKGSDTQYF.

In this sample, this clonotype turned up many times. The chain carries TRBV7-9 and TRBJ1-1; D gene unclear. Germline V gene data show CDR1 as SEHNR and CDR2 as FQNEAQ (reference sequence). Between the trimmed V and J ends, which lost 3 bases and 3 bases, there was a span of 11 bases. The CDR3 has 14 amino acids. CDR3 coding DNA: TGTGCCAGCAGCTTTTCGGAGGTCTACACTGAAGCTTTCTTT. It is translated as CASSFSEVYTEAFF.

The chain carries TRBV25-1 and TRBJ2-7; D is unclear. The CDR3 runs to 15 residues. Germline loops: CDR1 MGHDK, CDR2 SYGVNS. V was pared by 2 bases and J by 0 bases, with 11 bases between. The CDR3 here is CASSESGGFSYEQYF. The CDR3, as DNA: TGTGCCAGCAGTGAAAGTGGCGGATTCTCCTACGAGCAGTACTTC.

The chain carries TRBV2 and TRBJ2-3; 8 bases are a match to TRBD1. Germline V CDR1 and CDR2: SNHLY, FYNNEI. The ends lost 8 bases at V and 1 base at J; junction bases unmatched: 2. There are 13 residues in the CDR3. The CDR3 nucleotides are TGTGCCAGCGTGGGACAGGGCACAGATACGCAGTATTTT. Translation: CASVGQGTDTQYF.

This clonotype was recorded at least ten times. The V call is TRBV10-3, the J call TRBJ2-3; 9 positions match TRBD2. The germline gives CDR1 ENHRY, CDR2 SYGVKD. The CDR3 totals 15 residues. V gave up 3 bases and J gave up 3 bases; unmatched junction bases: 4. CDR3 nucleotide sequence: TGTGCCATCAGTGATAGCGGGAGAGGGACAGATACGCAGTATTTT. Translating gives CAISDSGRGTDTQYF.

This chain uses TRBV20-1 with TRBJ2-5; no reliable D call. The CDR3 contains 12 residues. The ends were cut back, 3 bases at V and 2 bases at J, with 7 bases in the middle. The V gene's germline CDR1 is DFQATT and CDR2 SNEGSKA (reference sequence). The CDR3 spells CSARTPQETQYF. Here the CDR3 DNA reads TGCAGTGCTAGGACTCCTCAAGAGACCCAGTACTTC.

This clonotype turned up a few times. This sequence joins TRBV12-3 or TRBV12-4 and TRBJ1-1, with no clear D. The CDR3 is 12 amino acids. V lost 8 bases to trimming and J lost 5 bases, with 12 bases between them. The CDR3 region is CASLKGWTEAFF. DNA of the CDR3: TGTGCCAGCCTCAAAGGGTGGACTGAAGCTTTCTTT.

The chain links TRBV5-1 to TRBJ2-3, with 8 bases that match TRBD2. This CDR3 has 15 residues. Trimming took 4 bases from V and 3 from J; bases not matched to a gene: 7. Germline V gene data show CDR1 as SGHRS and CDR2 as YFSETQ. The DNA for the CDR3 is TGCGCCAGCAGCCCCCTAGCGGGTCGGACAGATACGCAGTATTTT. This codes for CASSPLAGRTDTQYF.

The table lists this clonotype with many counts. The CDR3 here is CASSRQGDRDGYTF. CDR3 DNA sequence: TGTGCCAGCAGTCGACAGGGGGATAGAGATGGCTACACCTTC. V and J are TRBV12-3 or TRBV12-4 and TRBJ1-2; 9 bases align to TRBD1. V lost 5 bases and J lost 6; bases outside the gene matches: 7. The CDR3 runs 14 residues.

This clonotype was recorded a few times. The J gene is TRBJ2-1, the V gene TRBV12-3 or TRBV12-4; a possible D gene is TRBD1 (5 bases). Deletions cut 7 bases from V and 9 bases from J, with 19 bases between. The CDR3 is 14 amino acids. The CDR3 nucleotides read TGTGCCAGCACCTTTGGGGCCCAACTGGGTGAGCAGTTCTTC. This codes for CASTFGAQLGEQFF.

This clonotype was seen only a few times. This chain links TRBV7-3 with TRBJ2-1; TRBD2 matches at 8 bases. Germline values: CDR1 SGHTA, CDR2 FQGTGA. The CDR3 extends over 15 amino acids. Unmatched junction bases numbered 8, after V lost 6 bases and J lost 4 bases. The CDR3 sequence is CASRMSGSAYNEQFF. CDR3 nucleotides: TGTGCCAGCAGAATGAGCGGGAGTGCGTACAATGAGCAGTTCTTC.

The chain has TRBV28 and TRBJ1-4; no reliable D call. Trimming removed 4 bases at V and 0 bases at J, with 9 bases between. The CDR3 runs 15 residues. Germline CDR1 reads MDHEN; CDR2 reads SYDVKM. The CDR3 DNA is TGTGCCAGCAGTTCGGACGGTGCAACTAATGAAAAACTGTTTTTT. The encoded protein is CASSSDGATNEKLFF.

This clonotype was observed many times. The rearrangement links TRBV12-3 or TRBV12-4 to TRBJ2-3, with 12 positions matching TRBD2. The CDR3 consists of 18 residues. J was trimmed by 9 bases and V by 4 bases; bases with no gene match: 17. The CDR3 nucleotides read TGTGCCAGCAGTTATCCTAGCGGGAGGGCCGATTTGGTTGGGACGCAGTATTTT. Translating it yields CASSYPSGRADLVGTQYF.